This entry concerns a single TCR beta chain. Investigators profiled TCR beta VDJ and CDR3 from genomic DNA template. TCRdb independently ran MiXCR on the reads; one entry per CDR3 protein. The repertoire holds roughly 120,000 distinct CDR3 sequences, with 50% to 70% as singletons. The sample originates from a study of CD8+CD57+ T cells in acquired aplastic anemia. All patients picked for sequencing had shown, by flow cytometry, an expansion of CD8+CD57+ cells. In all patients, the disease was severe acquired aplastic anemia. The V end was cut by 5 bases, the J end by 1 base, with 9 bases between. The CDR3 totals 13 residues. Germline assignment: CDR1 DFQATT and CDR2 SNEGSKA (reference sequence).

Material: sorted CD4+, CD8+, or CD8+CD57+ T cells (not recorded which) from PBMCs. The origin of this receptor is a human donor with aplastic anemia. The V call is TRBV20-1, the J call TRBJ1-5, with a weak D call TRBD1 (6 bases). CDR3 loop: CSAEDRSNQPQHF. The CDR3 DNA reads TGCAGTGCTGAGGACAGAAGCAATCAGCCCCAGCATTTT.